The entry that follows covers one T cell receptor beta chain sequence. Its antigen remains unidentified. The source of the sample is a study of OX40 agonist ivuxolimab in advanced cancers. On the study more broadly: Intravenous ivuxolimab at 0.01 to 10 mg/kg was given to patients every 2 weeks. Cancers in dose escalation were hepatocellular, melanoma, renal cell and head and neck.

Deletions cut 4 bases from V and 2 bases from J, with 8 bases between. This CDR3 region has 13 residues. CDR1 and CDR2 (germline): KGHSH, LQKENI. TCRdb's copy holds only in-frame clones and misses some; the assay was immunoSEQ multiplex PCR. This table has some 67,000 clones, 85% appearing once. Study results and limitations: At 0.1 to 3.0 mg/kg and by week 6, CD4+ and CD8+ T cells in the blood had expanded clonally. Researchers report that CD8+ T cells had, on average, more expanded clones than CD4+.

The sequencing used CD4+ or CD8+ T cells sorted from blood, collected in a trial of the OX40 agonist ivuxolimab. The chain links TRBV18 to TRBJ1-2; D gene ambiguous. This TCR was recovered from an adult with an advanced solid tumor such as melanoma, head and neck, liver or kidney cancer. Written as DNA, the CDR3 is TGTGCCAGCTCACTACGCCAGAACTATGGCTACACCTTC. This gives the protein CASSLRQNYGYTF.